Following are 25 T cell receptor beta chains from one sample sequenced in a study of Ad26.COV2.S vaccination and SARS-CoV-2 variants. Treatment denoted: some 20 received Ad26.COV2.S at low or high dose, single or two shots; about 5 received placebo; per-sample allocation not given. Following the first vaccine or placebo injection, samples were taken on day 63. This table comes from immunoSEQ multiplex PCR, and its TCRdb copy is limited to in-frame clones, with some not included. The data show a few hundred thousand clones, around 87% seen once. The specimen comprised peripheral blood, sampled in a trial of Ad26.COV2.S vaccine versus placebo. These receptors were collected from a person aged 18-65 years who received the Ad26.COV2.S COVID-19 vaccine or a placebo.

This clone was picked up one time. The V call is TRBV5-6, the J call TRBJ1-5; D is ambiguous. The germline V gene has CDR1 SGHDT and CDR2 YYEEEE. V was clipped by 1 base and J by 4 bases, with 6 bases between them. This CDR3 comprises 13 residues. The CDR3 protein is CASSLSPNQPQHF. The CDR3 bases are TGTGCCAGCAGCTTGTCCCCTAATCAGCCCCAGCATTTT. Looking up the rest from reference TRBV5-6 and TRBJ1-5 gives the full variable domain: DAGVTQSPTHLIKTRGQQVTLRCSPKSGHDTVSWYQQALGQGPQFIFQYYEEEERQRGNFPDRFSGHQFPNYSSELNVNALLLGDSALYLCASSLSPNQPQHFGDGTRLSIL.

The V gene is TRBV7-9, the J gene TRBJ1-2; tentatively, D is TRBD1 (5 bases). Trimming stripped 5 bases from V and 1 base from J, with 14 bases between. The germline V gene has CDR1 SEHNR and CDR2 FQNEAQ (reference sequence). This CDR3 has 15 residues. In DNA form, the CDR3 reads TGTGCCAGCAGCCCTGCTGGGGACTTTAACTATGGCTACACCTTC. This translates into CASSPAGDFNYGYTF. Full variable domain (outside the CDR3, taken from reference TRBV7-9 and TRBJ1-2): DTGVSQNPRHKITKRGQNVTFRCDPISEHNRLYWYRQTLGQGPEFLTYFQNEAQLEKSRLLSDRFSAERPKGSFSTLEIQRTEQGDSAMYLCASSPAGDFNYGYTFGSGTRLTVV.

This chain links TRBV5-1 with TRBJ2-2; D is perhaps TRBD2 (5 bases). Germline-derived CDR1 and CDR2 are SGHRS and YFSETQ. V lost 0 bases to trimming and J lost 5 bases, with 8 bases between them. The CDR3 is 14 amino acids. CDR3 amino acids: CASSLAEGTGELFF. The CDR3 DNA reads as TGCGCCAGCAGCTTGGCCGAGGGAACCGGGGAGCTGTTTTTT.

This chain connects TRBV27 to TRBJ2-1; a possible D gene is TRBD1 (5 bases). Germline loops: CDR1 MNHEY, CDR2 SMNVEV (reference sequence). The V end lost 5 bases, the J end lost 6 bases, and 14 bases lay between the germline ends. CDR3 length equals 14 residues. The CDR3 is CASSLIDSINEQFF. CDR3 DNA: TGTGCCAGCAGTCTAATAGACAGCATCAATGAGCAGTTCTTC.

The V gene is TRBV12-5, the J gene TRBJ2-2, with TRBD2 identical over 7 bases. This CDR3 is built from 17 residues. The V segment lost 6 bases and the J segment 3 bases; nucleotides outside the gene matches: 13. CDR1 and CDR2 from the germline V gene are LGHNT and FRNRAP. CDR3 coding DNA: TGTGCTAGTGGCCCAGGGACCGGGAGGTGGTACACCGGGGAGCTGTTTTTT. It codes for CASGPGTGRWYTGELFF.

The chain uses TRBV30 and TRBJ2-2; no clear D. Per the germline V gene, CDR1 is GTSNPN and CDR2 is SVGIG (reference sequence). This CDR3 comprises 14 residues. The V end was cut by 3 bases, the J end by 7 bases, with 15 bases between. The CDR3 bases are TGTGCCTGGAGCCGTCTTGGGCAGAACGGGGAGCTGTTTTTT. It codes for CAWSRLGQNGELFF.

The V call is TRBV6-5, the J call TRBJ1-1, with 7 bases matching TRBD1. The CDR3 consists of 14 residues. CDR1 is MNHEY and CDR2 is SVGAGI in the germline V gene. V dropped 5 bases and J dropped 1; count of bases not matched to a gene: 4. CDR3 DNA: TGTGCCAGCAGTCTGACAGGGCAGAACACTGAAGCTTTCTTT. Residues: CASSLTGQNTEAFF.

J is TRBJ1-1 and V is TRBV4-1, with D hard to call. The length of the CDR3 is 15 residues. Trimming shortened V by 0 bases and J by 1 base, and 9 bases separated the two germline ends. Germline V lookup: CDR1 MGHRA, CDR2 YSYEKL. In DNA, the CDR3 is TGCGCCAGCAGCCAAGATAATCCGGGGAACACTGAAGCTTTCTTT. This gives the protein CASSQDNPGNTEAFF.

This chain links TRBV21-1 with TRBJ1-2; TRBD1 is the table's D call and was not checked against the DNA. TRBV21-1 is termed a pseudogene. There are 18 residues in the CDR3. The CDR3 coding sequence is TGTGCCACGAGAGTACCCGGGACAGGGGAGATAAGAGGGTATGGCTACACCTTC. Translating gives CATRVPGTGEIRGYGYTF.

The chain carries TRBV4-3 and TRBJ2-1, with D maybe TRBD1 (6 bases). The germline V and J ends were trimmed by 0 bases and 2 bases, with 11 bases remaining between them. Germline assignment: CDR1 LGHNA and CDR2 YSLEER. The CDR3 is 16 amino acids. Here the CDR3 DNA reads TGCGCCAGCAGCCAAGAACCACAGGGTGCCTACAATGAGCAGTTCTTC. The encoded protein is CASSQEPQGAYNEQFF.

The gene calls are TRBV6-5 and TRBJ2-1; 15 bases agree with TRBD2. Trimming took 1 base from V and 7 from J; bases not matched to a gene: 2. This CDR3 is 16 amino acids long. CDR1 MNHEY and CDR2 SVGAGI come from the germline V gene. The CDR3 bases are TGTGCCAGCAGTTACTGGACTAGCGGGGGGGCAAATGAGCAGTTCTTC. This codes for CASSYWTSGGANEQFF.

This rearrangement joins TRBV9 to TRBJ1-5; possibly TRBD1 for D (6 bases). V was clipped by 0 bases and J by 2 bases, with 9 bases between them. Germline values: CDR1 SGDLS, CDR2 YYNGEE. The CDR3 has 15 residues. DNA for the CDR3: TGTGCCAGCAGCGTAGCGTCAGGGGGCAATCAGCCCCAGCATTTT. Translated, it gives CASSVASGGNQPQHF.

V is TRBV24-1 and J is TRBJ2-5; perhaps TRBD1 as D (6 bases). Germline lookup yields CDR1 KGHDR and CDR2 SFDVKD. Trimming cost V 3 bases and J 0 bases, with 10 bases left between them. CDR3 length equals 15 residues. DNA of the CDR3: TGTGCCACCAGTGATGGGGGCGGGTACCAAGAGACCCAGTACTTC. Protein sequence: CATSDGGGYQETQYF.

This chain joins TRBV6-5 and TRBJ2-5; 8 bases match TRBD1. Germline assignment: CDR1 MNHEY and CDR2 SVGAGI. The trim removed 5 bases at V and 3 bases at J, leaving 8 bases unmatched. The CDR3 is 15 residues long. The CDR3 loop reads CASSPRQGHKETQYF. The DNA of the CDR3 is TGTGCCAGCAGTCCCCGACAGGGGCACAAAGAGACCCAGTACTTC.

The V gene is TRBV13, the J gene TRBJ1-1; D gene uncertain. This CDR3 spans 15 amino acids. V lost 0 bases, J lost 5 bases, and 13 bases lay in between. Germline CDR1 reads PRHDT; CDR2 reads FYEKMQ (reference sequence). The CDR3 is CASSLGLRVLTEAFF. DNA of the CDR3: TGTGCCAGCAGCTTAGGCCTAAGGGTCTTAACTGAAGCTTTCTTT.

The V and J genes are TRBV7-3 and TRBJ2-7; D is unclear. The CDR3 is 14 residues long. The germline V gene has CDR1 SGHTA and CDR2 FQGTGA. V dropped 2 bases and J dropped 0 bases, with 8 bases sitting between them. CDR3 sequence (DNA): TGTGCCAGCAGCTTACTACGGAACTCCTACGAGCAGTACTTC. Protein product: CASSLLRNSYEQYF.

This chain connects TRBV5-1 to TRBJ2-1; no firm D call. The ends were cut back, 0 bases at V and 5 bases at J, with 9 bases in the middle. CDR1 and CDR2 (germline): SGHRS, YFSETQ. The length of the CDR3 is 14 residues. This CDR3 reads CASSLEVSNNEQFF. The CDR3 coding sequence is TGCGCCAGCAGCTTGGAGGTCTCGAACAATGAGCAGTTCTTC.

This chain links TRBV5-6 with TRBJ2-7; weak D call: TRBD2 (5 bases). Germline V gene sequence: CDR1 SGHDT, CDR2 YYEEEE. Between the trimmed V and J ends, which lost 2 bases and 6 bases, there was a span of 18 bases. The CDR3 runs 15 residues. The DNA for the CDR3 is TGTGCCAGCAGCTTCATAGCGCAGGTCCTCGCCGAGCAGTACTTC. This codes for CASSFIAQVLAEQYF.

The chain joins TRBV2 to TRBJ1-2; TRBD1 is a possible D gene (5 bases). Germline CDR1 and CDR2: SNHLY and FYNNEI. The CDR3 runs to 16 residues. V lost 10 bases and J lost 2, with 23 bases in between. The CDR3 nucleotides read TGTGCCAACCCCAAAAGCTTCAGGGAGGAAAACTATGGCTACACCTTC. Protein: CANPKSFREENYGYTF.

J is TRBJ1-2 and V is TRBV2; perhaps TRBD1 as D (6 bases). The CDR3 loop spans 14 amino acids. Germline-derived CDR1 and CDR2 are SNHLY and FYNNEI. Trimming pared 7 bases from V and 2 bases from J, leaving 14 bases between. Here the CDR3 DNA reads TGTGCCAGCACCCGGGACATATCGAACTATGGCTACACCTTC. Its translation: CASTRDISNYGYTF.

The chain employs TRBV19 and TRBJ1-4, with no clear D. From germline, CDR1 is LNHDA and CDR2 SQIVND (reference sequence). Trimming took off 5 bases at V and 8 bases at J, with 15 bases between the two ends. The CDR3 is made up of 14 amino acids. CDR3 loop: CASSSSGPREKLFF. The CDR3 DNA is TGTGCCAGTAGTTCATCCGGGCCCCGGGAAAAACTGTTTTTT.

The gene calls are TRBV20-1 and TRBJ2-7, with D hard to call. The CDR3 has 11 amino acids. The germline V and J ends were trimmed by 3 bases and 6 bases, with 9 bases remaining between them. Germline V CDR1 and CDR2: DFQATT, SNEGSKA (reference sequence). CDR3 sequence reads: CSASREAEQYF. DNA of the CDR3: TGCAGTGCTAGTAGGGAAGCCGAGCAGTACTTC.

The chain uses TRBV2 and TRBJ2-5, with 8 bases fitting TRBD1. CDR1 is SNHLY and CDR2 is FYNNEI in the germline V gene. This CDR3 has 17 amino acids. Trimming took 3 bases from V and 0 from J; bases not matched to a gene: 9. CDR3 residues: CASSDPWDRRDQETQYF. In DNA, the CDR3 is TGTGCCAGCAGTGATCCCTGGGACAGGAGAGACCAAGAGACCCAGTACTTC.

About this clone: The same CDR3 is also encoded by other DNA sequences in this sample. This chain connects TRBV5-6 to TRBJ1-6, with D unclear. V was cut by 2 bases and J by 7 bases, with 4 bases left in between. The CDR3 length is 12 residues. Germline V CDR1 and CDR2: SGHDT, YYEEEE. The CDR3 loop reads CASSLRNSPLHF. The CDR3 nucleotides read TGTGCCAGCAGCTTAAGAAATTCACCCCTCCACTTT. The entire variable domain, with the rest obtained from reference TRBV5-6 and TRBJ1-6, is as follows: DAGVTQSPTHLIKTRGQQVTLRCSPKSGHDTVSWYQQALGQGPQFIFQYYEEEERQRGNFPDRFSGHQFPNYSSELNVNALLLGDSALYLCASSLRNSPLHFGNGTRLTVT.

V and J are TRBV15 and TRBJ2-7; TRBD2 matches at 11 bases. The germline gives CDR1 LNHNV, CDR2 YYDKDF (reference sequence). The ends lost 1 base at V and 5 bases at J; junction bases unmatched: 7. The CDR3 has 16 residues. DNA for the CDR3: TGTGCCACCAGCAGAGGGGTGACTAGCGGGGAAAACGAGCAGTACTTC. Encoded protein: CATSRGVTSGENEQYF.